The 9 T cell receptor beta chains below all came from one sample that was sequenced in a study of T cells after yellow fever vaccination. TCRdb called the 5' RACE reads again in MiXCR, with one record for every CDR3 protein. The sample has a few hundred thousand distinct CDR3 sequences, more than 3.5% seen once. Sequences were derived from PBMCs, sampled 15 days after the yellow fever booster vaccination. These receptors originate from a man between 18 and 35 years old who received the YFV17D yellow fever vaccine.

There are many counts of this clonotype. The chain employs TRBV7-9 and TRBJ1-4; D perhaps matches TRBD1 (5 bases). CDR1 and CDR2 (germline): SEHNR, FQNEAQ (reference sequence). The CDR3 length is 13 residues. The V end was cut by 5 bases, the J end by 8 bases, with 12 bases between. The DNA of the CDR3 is TGTGCCAGCAGCCGCGGGGGAGCGGAAAAACTGTTTTTT. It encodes CASSRGGAEKLFF.

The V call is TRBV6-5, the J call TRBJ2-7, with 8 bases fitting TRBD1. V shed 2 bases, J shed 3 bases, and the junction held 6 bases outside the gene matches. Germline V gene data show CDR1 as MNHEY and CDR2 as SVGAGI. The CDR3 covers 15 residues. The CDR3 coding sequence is TGTGCCAGCAGTTACACCCAGGGGGCCGGCTACGAGCAGTACTTC. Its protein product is CASSYTQGAGYEQYF.

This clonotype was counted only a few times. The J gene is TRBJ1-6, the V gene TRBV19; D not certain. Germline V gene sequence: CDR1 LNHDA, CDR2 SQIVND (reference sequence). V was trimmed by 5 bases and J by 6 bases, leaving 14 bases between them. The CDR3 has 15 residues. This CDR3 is CASSRPGHRNSPLHF. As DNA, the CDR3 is TGTGCCAGTAGTCGTCCGGGCCACCGTAATTCACCCCTCCACTTT.

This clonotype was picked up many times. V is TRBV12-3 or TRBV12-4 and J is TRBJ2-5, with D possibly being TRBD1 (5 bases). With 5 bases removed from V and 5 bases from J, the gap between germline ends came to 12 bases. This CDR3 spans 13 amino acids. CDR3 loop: CASSIGARETQYF. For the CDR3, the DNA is TGTGCCAGCAGTATTGGGGCAAGGGAGACCCAGTACTTC.

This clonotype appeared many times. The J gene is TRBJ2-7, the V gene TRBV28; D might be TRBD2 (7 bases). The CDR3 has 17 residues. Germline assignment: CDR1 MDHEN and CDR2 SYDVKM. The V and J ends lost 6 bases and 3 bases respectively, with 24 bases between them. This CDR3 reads CASSRGGGGTHFYEQYV. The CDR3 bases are TGTGCCAGCAGCCGAGGAGGGGGGGGGACACACTTCTACGAGCAGTACGTC.

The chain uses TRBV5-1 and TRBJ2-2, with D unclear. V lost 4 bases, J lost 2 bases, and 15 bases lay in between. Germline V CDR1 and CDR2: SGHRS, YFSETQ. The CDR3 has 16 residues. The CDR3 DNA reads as TGCGCCAGCAGCCGCATGGGCGCAGGTAACACCGGGGAGCTGTTTTTT. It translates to CASSRMGAGNTGELFF.

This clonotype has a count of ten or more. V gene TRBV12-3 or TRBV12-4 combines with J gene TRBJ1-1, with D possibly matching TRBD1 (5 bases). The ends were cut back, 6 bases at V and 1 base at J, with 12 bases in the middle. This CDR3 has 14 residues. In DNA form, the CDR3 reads TGTGCCAGCAGCCCAAGACAGACGAACACTGAAGCTTTCTTT. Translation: CASSPRQTNTEAFF.

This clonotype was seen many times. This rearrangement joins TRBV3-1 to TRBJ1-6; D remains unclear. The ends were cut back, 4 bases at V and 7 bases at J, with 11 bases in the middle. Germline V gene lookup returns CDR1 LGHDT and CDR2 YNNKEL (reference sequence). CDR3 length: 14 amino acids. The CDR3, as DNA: TGTGCCAGCAGCCGTCGGTCCCTCAATTCACCCCTCCACTTT. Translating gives CASSRRSLNSPLHF.

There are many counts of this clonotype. For the CDR3, the DNA is TGTGCCAACCTCCGGGACCTAGCCTACGAGCAGTACGTC. Translating it yields CANLRDLAYEQYV. The genes are TRBV6-5 and TRBJ2-7, with D perhaps given as TRBD1 or TRBD2 (5 bases each). Trimming removed 10 bases from V and 2 bases from J, with 15 bases in between. CDR3 length: 13 residues. Germline CDR1 reads MNHEY; CDR2 reads SVGAGI.